This T cell receptor (beta chain) was found in a study of blood T cell repertoires in COVID-19. Study information: The samples span acute and convalescent COVID-19 from the United States, Italy and Spain. PBMCs, B-cell-depleted T cells, or T cells were the source of the cDNA or gDNA that made up the material.

During active infection, Seattle patients enrolled and were then monitored through disease. Original handling: Reference gene primer amplification gave estimated nucleated cell counts. The repertoire was sequenced with immunoSEQ multiplex PCR; TCRdb's copy has only in-frame clones and lacks some. V, J and clone size are taken as reported in that table, and D and trimming were inferred from the DNA itself. The sample consists of roughly 300,000 clones, over 85% of them appearing once. J lost 6 bases, V lost 4 bases, and 12 bases had no gene match. The CDR3 is 15 amino acids. Germline V gene data show CDR1 as SGHRS and CDR2 as YFSETQ.

This chain links TRBV5-1 with TRBJ1-1; 7 bases match TRBD1. The sequence came from a woman between 25 and 40 years old with COVID-19, enrolled during active disease. The sequenced sample consisted of peripheral blood. The CDR3 is CASSLGPQGIPEAFF. The CDR3, as DNA: TGCGCCAGCAGCCTCGGGCCACAGGGGATACCTGAAGCTTTCTTT.